The rows below give T cell receptor beta chains drawn from one sample of a study of T-cell reconstitution after alpha-beta-depleted transplantation in children. TCRdb reprocessed the PCR reads with MiXCR, giving one entry per CDR3 protein. The table includes 280,000 or so distinct CDR3 sequences, around 10% detected once. Here the sequenced sample was peripheral blood, taken 180 days after TCRalphabeta/CD19-depleted stem cell transplant. Receptors were obtained from a male patient under 10 years old who had a stem cell transplant for chronic granulomatous disease, so the T cells may come from the graft donor. Both conserved end residues are part of each CDR3. Fields, in order: J gene, CDR3 length, D gene, clone size, V gene, CDR3 protein, CDR3 DNA. The D gene is left open where the match is weak. The size entry gives once, few or many counts, or a class when the clone is expanded.

>TRBJ2-1|15|.|many|TRBV5-8
CASSPGLLPFNEQFF
TGTGCCAGCTCCCCGGGACTCCTCCCGTTCAATGAGCAGTTCTTC
>TRBJ2-5|13|.|many|TRBV5-1
CASSLGAGETQYF
TGCGCCAGCAGCTTGGGTGCCGGGGAGACCCAGTACTTC
>TRBJ2-5|15|.|many|TRBV19
CASSTPGFLGETQYF
TGTGCCAGTAGTACTCCCGGGTTCCTGGGGGAGACCCAGTACTTC
>TRBJ2-7|15|.|many|TRBV4-1
CASSQAYLTIYEQYF
TGCGCCAGCAGCCAAGCATATCTAACCATCTACGAGCAGTACTTC
>TRBJ2-7|16|TRBD2|many|TRBV20-1
CSARRGLAVLSYEQYF
TGCAGTGCTAGGAGAGGACTAGCGGTTCTCTCCTACGAGCAGTACTTC
>TRBJ1-2|14|TRBD1|many|TRBV19
CASQPGTGYDGYTF
TGTGCCAGCCAGCCCGGGACAGGGTATGACGGCTACACCTTC
>TRBJ1-5|18|TRBD1|few|TRBV5-1
CARNLLGEGAGSNQPQHF
TGCGCCAGAAACCTCTTGGGTGAGGGGGCTGGGAGCAATCAGCCCCAGCATTTT
>TRBJ2-5|14|.|many|TRBV7-2
CASSLDLPLETQYF
TGTGCCAGCAGCTTAGACTTACCCCTGGAGACCCAGTACTTC
>TRBJ2-1|17|TRBD2|many|TRBV4-2
CASSHLPGAGGYNEQFF
TGTGCCAGCAGCCACTTACCGGGAGCGGGGGGCTACAATGAGCAGTTCTTC
>TRBJ2-5|16|TRBD2|many|TRBV9
CASSVGSAGVAETQYF
TGTGCCAGCAGCGTAGGCTCGGCGGGGGTGGCTGAGACCCAGTACTTC
>TRBJ2-7|14|TRBD1|many|TRBV12-3/TRBV12-4
CASSFLDRVYEQYF
TGTGCCAGCAGTTTTTTGGACAGGGTCTACGAGCAGTACTTC
>TRBJ2-5|14|TRBD1|many|TRBV7-9
CASSAPGGGETQYF
TGTGCCAGCAGCGCCCCAGGGGGCGGGGAGACCCAGTACTTC
>TRBJ2-3|14|.|few|TRBV11-2
CASSPRTPPDTQYF
TGTGCCAGCAGCCCCCGAACTCCCCCAGATACGCAGTATTTT
>TRBJ2-7|16|.|many|TRBV5-1
CASSLGGRGGEYEQYF
TGCGCCAGCAGCTTGGGGGGAAGGGGAGGAGAGTACGAGCAGTACTTC
>TRBJ1-2|15|.|many|TRBV12-3/TRBV12-4
CASRAGRGSGPGYTF
TGTGCCAGCAGGGCCGGAAGGGGTTCCGGTCCGGGCTACACCTTC
>TRBJ1-3|14|.|many|TRBV6-1
CASRRQTSGNTIYF
TGTGCCAGCAGGCGCCAGACTTCTGGAAACACCATATATTTT
>TRBJ2-1|15|TRBD1|many|TRBV3-1
CASSQDRDRVHEQFF
TGTGCCAGCAGCCAAGACCGGGACAGGGTTCATGAGCAGTTCTTC